What follows are 18 T cell receptor beta chains derived from one specimen sequenced in a study of T cells after yellow fever vaccination (dated 2019 in TCRdb). The library was obtained by 5' RACE. The sequencer listed for this sample is Illumina HiSeq 2500. Starting from the raw public reads, TCRdb applied fastp trimming at Q25, assembled clones with MiXCR and retained in-frame beta chains. Entries are consolidated by CDR3 protein sequence, retaining the most common genes and DNA. The sample records 300,000 to 450,000 distinct CDR3 sequences, under 7.5% of which are singletons. The ten largest clones capture approximately 15% of the sample. Interpreted using the paper, the treatment or condition label stands for: live attenuated yellow fever vaccine strain. The material sequenced was PBMCs, taken 5 days after the yellow fever booster vaccination. These receptors were collected from a man under 40 who received the YFV17D yellow fever vaccine.

The rearrangement uses TRBV5-1 and TRBJ2-1; D not resolved. V was clipped by 7 bases and J by 2 bases, with 16 bases between them. Looked up from germline, CDR1 is SGHRS and CDR2 is YFSETQ. The CDR3 runs to 15 residues. The DNA for the CDR3 is TGCGCCAGCCACCAAGGACGCAAGACCTACAATGAGCAGTTCTTC. As protein: CASHQGRKTYNEQFF.

V is TRBV7-2 and J is TRBJ2-2; D may be TRBD2 (5 bases). CDR3 size: 16 residues. CDR1 is SGHTA and CDR2 is FQGNSA in the germline V gene. Trimming took 1 base from V and 3 from J, leaving 12 bases between them. CDR3 sequence: CASSLVWRVDTGELFF. The CDR3 DNA sequence: TGTGCCAGCAGCTTAGTGTGGCGGGTCGACACCGGGGAGCTGTTTTTT.

There are many counts of this clonotype. This chain connects TRBV7-3 to TRBJ2-7; D gene unclear. The CDR3 is 13 residues long. Looked up from germline, CDR1 is SGHTA and CDR2 is FQGTGA. V was shortened by 5 bases and J by 6 bases, with 14 bases between the two germline ends. The CDR3 loop reads CASSIPPHREQYF. The CDR3 DNA reads as TGTGCCAGCAGCATCCCCCCCCACCGCGAGCAGTACTTC.

This clonotype appeared many times. This chain uses TRBV20-1 with TRBJ2-3, with TRBD2 identical over 7 bases. Germline CDR1 and CDR2: DFQATT and SNEGSKA (reference sequence). The CDR3 totals 13 residues. V shed 4 bases and J 6 bases; nucleotides not matched to a gene: 7. The CDR3: CSATRDYSDTQYF. DNA for the CDR3: TGCAGTGCTACCCGGGACTATTCCGATACGCAGTATTTT.

There are many counts of this clonotype. The chain carries TRBV5-1 and TRBJ2-7; D perhaps matches TRBD1 (6 bases). Germline CDR1 is SGHRS and CDR2 is YFSETQ. The CDR3 totals 16 residues. Deletions cut 0 bases from V and 4 bases from J, with 17 bases between. The CDR3: CASSLDRTVASYEQYF. CDR3 nucleotides: TGCGCCAGCAGCTTGGATCGGACAGTCGCTTCGTACGAGCAGTACTTC.

The sample holds many counts of this clonotype. The rearrangement joins TRBV12-3 or TRBV12-4 to TRBJ2-5, with D unclear. The V and J ends lost 5 bases and 4 bases respectively, with 5 bases between them. This CDR3 is 11 amino acids long. CDR3 sequence (DNA): TGTGCCAGCAGTCGAAGAGAGACCCAGTACTTC. It yields the protein CASSRRETQYF.

V gene TRBV21-1 combines with J gene TRBJ2-1; the DNA was not compared with TRBD2, the D call given in the table. TRBV21-1 is a listed pseudogene. There are 16 residues in the CDR3. In nucleotides, the CDR3 is TGTGCCAGCAGGTCCCGACTAGCGGGAAATTTAAATGAGCAGTTCTTC. This gives the protein CASRSRLAGNLNEQFF.

This clonotype was picked up a small number of times. The chain combines TRBV6-2 or TRBV6-3 with TRBJ2-2; unclear D gene. The CDR3 contains 13 residues. V was shortened by 1 base and J by 1 base, with 1 base between the two germline ends. Germline-derived CDR1 and CDR2 are MNHEY and SVGEGT. This CDR3 is CASSYWNTGELFF. The CDR3 bases are TGTGCCAGCAGTTACTGGAACACCGGGGAGCTGTTTTTT.

This rearrangement joins TRBV20-1 to TRBJ1-2, with D uncertain. Trimming took 2 bases from V and 3 from J, leaving 7 bases between them. The CDR3 is 12 amino acids. Per the germline V gene, CDR1 is DFQATT and CDR2 is SNEGSKA (reference sequence). CDR3 nucleotides: TGCAGTGCTAGAACCATGGACTATGGCTACACCTTC. Encoded protein: CSARTMDYGYTF.

This clonotype was counted only a few times. The genes are TRBV24-1 and TRBJ2-7; no reliable D call. Trimming left V 4 bases short and J 4 bases short, with 10 bases between. CDR3 length: 13 residues. The germline V gene encodes CDR1 KGHDR and CDR2 SFDVKD. In DNA, the CDR3 is TGTGCCACCAGTGACCCGGCTACTTACGAGCAGTACTTC. Its translation is CATSDPATYEQYF.

The gene calls are TRBV7-9 and TRBJ2-5; 11 nucleotides match TRBD2. CDR1 and CDR2 from the germline V gene are SEHNR and FQNEAQ (reference sequence). The CDR3 contains 16 residues. V was pared by 5 bases and J by 2 bases, with 7 bases of the junction left unmatched. The CDR3 is CASSATSGSGQETQYF. The CDR3 region has the DNA TGTGCCAGCAGCGCCACTAGCGGGAGTGGGCAAGAGACCCAGTACTTC.

This clonotype was detected many times. The rearrangement joins TRBV7-8 to TRBJ1-1; tentative D call: TRBD1 (5 bases). Trimming removed 3 bases from V and 4 bases from J, with 12 bases in between. This CDR3 region has 14 residues. Germline assignment: CDR1 SGHVS and CDR2 FQNEAQ. CDR3 amino acids: CASSFMGGPTEAFF. The CDR3, as DNA: TGTGCCAGCAGCTTTATGGGGGGTCCCACTGAAGCTTTCTTT.

CDR3 protein: CASSPLMLGGNEQFF. CDR3 nucleotide sequence: TGTGCCAGCAGCCCTTTAATGCTAGGGGGCAATGAGCAGTTCTTC. The J gene is TRBJ2-1, the V gene TRBV5-6; a weak D match, TRBD1 (6 bases). This CDR3 is 15 amino acids long. Germline V gene sequence: CDR1 SGHDT, CDR2 YYEEEE. V gave up 4 bases and J gave up 6 bases, with 17 bases separating them.

The chain has TRBV5-1 and TRBJ1-1; D not certain. The CDR3 consists of 14 residues. The germline V gene has CDR1 SGHRS and CDR2 YFSETQ. V dropped 3 bases and J dropped 1 base, with 10 bases sitting between them. The DNA of the CDR3 is TGCGCCAGCAGCTCCCTCGACTCGAACACTGAAGCTTTCTTT. Protein: CASSSLDSNTEAFF.

V gene TRBV10-3 combines with J gene TRBJ2-7; D not resolved. The V gene lost 0 bases and the J gene lost 6 bases, with 9 bases spanning the gap. This CDR3 has 13 residues. Germline V gene data show CDR1 as ENHRY and CDR2 as SYGVKD. CDR3: CAISESVGSEQYF. The CDR3 region has the DNA TGTGCCATCAGTGAGTCCGTGGGCTCCGAGCAGTACTTC.

This clonotype was seen a handful of times. J is TRBJ2-3 and V is TRBV11-2; 10 bases map to TRBD2. The CDR3 spans 19 residues. Germline V gene lookup returns CDR1 SGHAT and CDR2 FQNNGV. Trimming took 1 base from V and 3 from J; bases not matched to a gene: 13. CDR3 region: CASSLVGLAGVVVTDTQYF. In DNA form, the CDR3 reads TGTGCCAGCAGCTTAGTTGGGCTAGCGGGAGTGGTAGTTACAGATACGCAGTATTTT.

As to this clonotype: A read error may be the cause here, since a much bigger clone is one base away. The DNA is left out, because the CDR3 cannot be placed on it with certainty; the CDR3 is given as TCRdb lists it. The gene calls are TRBV4-2 and TRBJ2-3; TRBD2, the table's D call, lacks a check against the DNA. With termini counted, the CDR3 has 15 amino acids. Germline CDR1 and CDR2: LGHNA and YNFKEQ. CDR3 sequence reads: CASSQVAGGSDTLYF.

The sample holds a few counts of this clonotype. V gene TRBV15 combines with J gene TRBJ1-6; D is unresolved. The ends were cut back, 1 base at V and 9 bases at J, with 10 bases in the middle. This CDR3 contains 14 residues. Germline-derived CDR1 and CDR2 are LNHNV and YYDKDF (reference sequence). The CDR3 DNA follows: TGTGCCACCAGCAGAGCCGGTAGCTCTTCACCCCTCCACTTT. Amino acid sequence: CATSRAGSSSPLHF.